The 8 T cell receptor beta chains listed next were all sequenced from one sample in a study of cytomegalovirus exposure and HLA in healthy donors. Generated by immunoSEQ multiplex PCR, the TCRdb table keeps only in-frame clones and is missing some. The sample gives more than 250,000 clones, about 90% of which show up once; approximately 3% is in the top ten. The sequencing input was PBMCs. The receptors here all came from a woman in her twenties or thirties in good health and CMV-seronegative.

The chain is built from TRBV28 and TRBJ1-5, with TRBD1 as a possible D gene (5 bases). The germline V and J ends were trimmed by 3 bases and 1 base, with 13 bases remaining between them. Germline V gene lookup returns CDR1 MDHEN and CDR2 SYDVKM. CDR3 length: 16 amino acids. The CDR3 sequence is CASSLFPGLSNQPQHF. DNA of the CDR3: TGTGCCAGCAGTTTGTTCCCAGGGCTGAGCAATCAGCCCCAGCATTTT. The full variable domain, in which reference TRBV28 and TRBJ1-5 provide the parts outside the CDR3, is DVKVTQSSRYLVKRTGEKVFLECVQDMDHENMFWYRQDPGLGLRLIYFSYDVKMKEKGDIPEGYSVSREKKERFSLILESASTNQTSMYLCASSLFPGLSNQPQHFGDGTRLSIL.

The rearrangement joins TRBV28 to TRBJ1-5, with no clear D. The CDR3 sequence is 13 residues long. The germline CDR1 and CDR2 sequences are MDHEN and SYDVKM. With 5 bases removed from V and 9 bases from J, the gap between germline ends came to 14 bases. The CDR3 spells CASSPFEGGPQHF. The CDR3 DNA sequence: TGTGCCAGCAGTCCATTTGAGGGCGGGCCCCAGCATTTT. Full variable domain (remainder filled in from reference TRBV28 and TRBJ1-5): DVKVTQSSRYLVKRTGEKVFLECVQDMDHENMFWYRQDPGLGLRLIYFSYDVKMKEKGDIPEGYSVSREKKERFSLILESASTNQTSMYLCASSPFEGGPQHFGDGTRLSIL.

CDR3 bases: TGTGCCAGCAGTGAAACGCAGACCTTGGCCCATGGCTACACCTTC. Translating it yields CASSETQTLAHGYTF. The chain uses TRBV2 and TRBJ1-2; D unresolved. The CDR3 sequence is 15 residues long. Germline V gene data show CDR1 as SNHLY and CDR2 as FYNNEI. Trimming cost V 2 bases and J 6 bases, with 16 bases left between them.

V gene TRBV5-1 combines with J gene TRBJ2-3; D unresolved. Trimming removed 4 bases from V and 2 bases from J, with 2 bases in between. This CDR3 has 11 residues. The germline CDR1 and CDR2 sequences are SGHRS and YFSETQ. This CDR3 is CASSDTDTQYF. The CDR3 coding sequence is TGCGCCAGCAGCGACACAGATACGCAGTATTTT.

The chain uses TRBV7-9 and TRBJ2-3, with a possible D match to TRBD2 (6 bases). CDR1 SEHNR and CDR2 FQNEAQ come from the germline V gene (reference sequence). Trimming stripped 5 bases from V and 2 bases from J, with 11 bases between. The CDR3 is 14 amino acids. CDR3 sequence: CASSAERATDTQYF. Here the CDR3 DNA reads TGTGCCAGCAGCGCGGAGCGGGCCACAGATACGCAGTATTTT.

The genes are TRBV27 and TRBJ1-5; D is unresolved. Germline loops: CDR1 MNHEY, CDR2 SMNVEV (reference sequence). The CDR3 has 13 residues. Trimming left V 3 bases short and J 5 bases short, with 8 bases between. The CDR3 here is CASSFGSHQPQHF. The CDR3 DNA reads TGTGCCAGCAGTTTCGGATCTCATCAGCCCCAGCATTTT.

The chain has TRBV6-1 and TRBJ2-7; tentatively, D is TRBD2 (6 bases). Germline CDR1 is MNHNS and CDR2 is SASEGT. The germline V and J ends were trimmed by 0 bases and 5 bases, with 11 bases remaining between them. The CDR3 has 14 residues. The CDR3 spells CASSEAGGVDEQYF. CDR3 nucleotides: TGTGCCAGCAGTGAAGCGGGCGGGGTCGACGAGCAGTACTTC.

This clone was recorded many times. V gene TRBV13 combines with J gene TRBJ2-4; D is unclear. The germline V gene has CDR1 PRHDT and CDR2 FYEKMQ (reference sequence). The CDR3 sequence is 14 residues long. V lost 1 base, J lost 4 bases, and 8 bases lay in between. CDR3 loop: CASSLVYGKNIQYF. The CDR3 DNA follows: TGTGCCAGCAGCTTAGTTTACGGAAAAAACATTCAGTACTTC.